This T cell receptor (beta chain) was captured by sequencing in a study of T cells after yellow fever vaccination. About the research overall: SMART-Seq v4 Ultra Low Input prepared libraries from low-cell fractions. Study-wide results and caveats: Clonotypes appearing in both CD4 and CD8 compartments existed, and their share was small. Subsequent booster samples again held most clones from primary vaccination (nearly 98% CD4, about 86% CD8).

This clonotype was counted a few times. No antigen is known for it. This CDR3 region has 16 residues. Germline V gene lookup returns CDR1 DFQATT and CDR2 SNEGSKA (reference sequence). V shed 5 bases, J shed 15 bases, and the junction held 19 bases outside the gene matches. Template switching by 5'RACE produced TCR cDNA, adding a universal primer site and UMIs. MiXCR, applied by TCRdb to the 5' RACE reads, yields one record per CDR3 protein. The top ten clones hold 15% to 20% of a sample with 360,000 or so distinct CDR3 sequences, around a tenth of them seen once. The V call is TRBV20-1, the J call TRBJ2-1; 13 bases are a match to TRBD2. This specimen was PBMCs, taken on the day of the first yellow fever vaccination. The TCR was taken from a man between 18 and 29 years old who received the YFV17D yellow fever vaccine. The CDR3 region is CSAPTKGTSGVTGTFF. In DNA, the CDR3 is TGCAGTGCTCCTACTAAGGGGACTAGCGGGGTCACCGGGACGTTCTTC.